Listed below are T cell receptor beta chains from one sample, sequenced in a study of T cell responses to AZD1222 COVID-19 vaccine. Method: immunoSEQ multiplex PCR; TCRdb's copy keeps in-frame clones and lacks some. Among 89,000 or so clones listed, roughly 86% were seen once. The sequencing here drew on peripheral blood, taken 28 days after the second AZD1222 dose. These receptors came from an adult who received the AZD1222 COVID-19 vaccine. The CDR3 runs from the conserved cysteine through the conserved F or W. The order of the fields is CDR3 DNA, CDR3 protein, clone size, V gene, J gene, D gene. D genes are given only for firm matches. Size tells how often a clone was seen (once, few, many) or the class of an expanded clone, and some rows leave it out.

TGTGCCAGCATATGGGAGACCCTGAACACTGAAGCTTTCTTT,CASIWETLNTEAFF,NA,TRBV2,TRBJ1-1,NA
TGTGCCAGTAGTATAGGGGCCCCCCCACTCCGACAGCCCCAGCATTTT,CASSIGAPPLRQPQHF,NA,TRBV19,TRBJ1-5,NA
TGCGCCAGCAGCCAAGATCACAGGGGGACTGAAGCTTTCTTT,CASSQDHRGTEAFF,NA,TRBV4-3,TRBJ1-1,TRBD1
TGTGCCAGCAGCGTATACGGGACTCCGTACAATGAGCAGTTCTTC,CASSVYGTPYNEQFF,NA,TRBV9,TRBJ2-1,NA
TGTGCCAGCAGTGGTAGCGGGCACAGCTCCTACAATGAGCAGTTCTTC,CASSGSGHSSYNEQFF,NA,TRBV28,TRBJ2-1,TRBD2
TGCGCCAGCAGCCAAGAAGAAAGGCGGAGCTACGAGCAGTACTTC,CASSQEERRSYEQYF,once,TRBV4-1,TRBJ2-7,NA
TGTGCCAGCAGTTCGGGACCATTTAATGAAAAACTGTTTTTT,CASSSGPFNEKLFF,NA,TRBV27,TRBJ1-4,NA
TGCGCCAGCAGCTTCCCCCCCCCGAACACTGAAGCTTTCTTT,CASSFPPPNTEAFF,NA,TRBV5-1,TRBJ1-1,NA
TGTGCCAGCAGCTCGCGACAGACAGGGGTCAACACCGGGGAGCTGTTTTTT,CASSSRQTGVNTGELFF,NA,TRBV11-3,TRBJ2-2,TRBD1
TGCGCCAGCAGTGAGTCGGCAGGGGGCTTGCAGTACTTC,CASSESAGGLQYF,once,TRBV10-1,TRBJ2-7,TRBD1
TGTGCCTGGAGTACCCACAGGGAAACCTTTAGCAATCAGCCCCAGCATTTT,CAWSTHRETFSNQPQHF,NA,TRBV30,TRBJ1-5,NA
TGTGCCAGCAGCCCGGACGGGGTTAACTATGGCTACACCTTC,CASSPDGVNYGYTF,NA,TRBV7-9,TRBJ1-2,NA
TGTGCCAGCAGCTCAAGGACAGGGGAGGTCTATGGCTACACCTTC,CASSSRTGEVYGYTF,NA,TRBV9,TRBJ1-2,TRBD1
TGTGCCAGCAGCGCCGGGACTAGCGGCACAGATACGCAGTATTTT,CASSAGTSGTDTQYF,NA,TRBV9,TRBJ2-3,TRBD2
TGTGCCAGCTCACCCCCTGGGTGGGGGGATAATTCACCCCTCCACTTT,CASSPPGWGDNSPLHF,NA,TRBV18,TRBJ1-6,NA
TGCGCCAGCAGCCAAGGTCCAGATGGCTACACCTTC,CASSQGPDGYTF,NA,TRBV4-3,TRBJ1-2,NA
TGTGCCAGCAGTTCGGGAGGGGCCCCCTCCTACGAGCAGTACTTC,CASSSGGAPSYEQYF,NA,TRBV28,TRBJ2-7,TRBD2
TGCGCCAGCAGCCCCTGGGGGGCTGGGCAGTACTTC,CASSPWGAGQYF,NA,TRBV5-1,TRBJ2-7,NA
TGCGCCAGCAGTGATGTAGTCGGGACATTATACAATGAGCAGTTCTTC,CASSDVVGTLYNEQFF,NA,TRBV10-1,TRBJ2-1,NA
TGTGCTAGTGGTAGAGGATACGAGCAGTACTTC,CASGRGYEQYF,NA,TRBV12-5,TRBJ2-7,NA
TGCGCCAGCAGCTTAATGGGGGTCGATGAAAAACTGTTTTTT,CASSLMGVDEKLFF,NA,TRBV5-1,TRBJ1-4,NA
TGTGCCAGCAGTGAAATAGGGGTCAATGAGCAGTTCTTC,CASSEIGVNEQFF,NA,TRBV2,TRBJ2-1,NA
TGTGCCAGCAGCGCAGGGGGCGCCGGGAACACTGAAGCTTTCTTT,CASSAGGAGNTEAFF,NA,TRBV3-1/TRBV3-2,TRBJ1-1,TRBD1
TGTGCCAGCTGGGGCGGTAGCTCTGGGGCCAACGTCCTGACTTTC,CASWGGSSGANVLTF,NA,TRBV27,TRBJ2-6,NA
TGTGCCAGCAGTCCCCTAGAGGGACTAGCGGGAGTGAACACCGGGGAGCTGTTTTTT,CASSPLEGLAGVNTGELFF,NA,TRBV2,TRBJ2-2,TRBD2
TGCGCCAGCAGCCAGGATGTTAATGAAAAACTGTTTTTT,CASSQDVNEKLFF,NA,TRBV5-1,TRBJ1-4,NA
TGCGCCAGCAGCTCGACGACAGGGGACTATGGCTACACCTTC,CASSSTTGDYGYTF,NA,TRBV5-1,TRBJ1-2,TRBD1
TGTGCCAGCAGCGTATGGGCGCAAGATCAGCCCCAGCATTTT,CASSVWAQDQPQHF,NA,TRBV9,TRBJ1-5,NA
TGTGCCTGGAGAGGAAGGACTAGCGGGGGGGCCTACGAGCAGTACTTC,CAWRGRTSGGAYEQYF,NA,TRBV30,TRBJ2-7,TRBD2
TGTGCCACCAGCAGAGTTGGGGGTCCTAGCGGGAGATTTGTGGCGCAAGAGACCCAGTACTTC,CATSRVGGPSGRFVAQETQYF,NA,TRBV15,TRBJ2-5,TRBD2
TGTGCCAGCAGTGCGGGGACATTCGGCTCTGGGGCCAACGTCCTGACTTTC,CASSAGTFGSGANVLTF,NA,TRBV6-4,TRBJ2-6,NA
TGTGCCAGTAGTGACTTTCCTGCAACTAATGAAAAACTGTTTTTT,CASSDFPATNEKLFF,NA,TRBV19,TRBJ1-4,NA
TGCGCCAGCAGCCAAACGCCCGGGGAGGGGGCAGATACGCAGTATTTT,CASSQTPGEGADTQYF,NA,TRBV4-1,TRBJ2-3,NA
TGTGCCAGCAGCCAAGGGAATTACGGGACGAGGGAGCAGTACTTC,CASSQGNYGTREQYF,once,TRBV3-1/TRBV3-2,TRBJ2-7,NA
TGTGCCAGCAGCTGGGGACTAGCGCGAAACAATGAGCAGTTCTTC,CASSWGLARNNEQFF,NA,TRBV21-1,TRBJ2-1,NA